Below, 4 T cell receptor beta chains from the same sample are listed, as sequenced in a study of blood T cells in healthy people across ages. Combining a sample-barcoded 5' primer with a J-beta primer mix, a second PCR ran for about 6 to 12 cycles. TCRdb reprocessed the 5' RACE reads via MiXCR and lists one record per CDR3 protein. The sample lists more than 900,000 distinct CDR3 sequences, just under 30% occurring once. This sample also belongs to another study, concerning T cells of mothers and their children.

Sequencing was performed on blood. These receptors originate from a woman between 35 and 50 years old in good health.

The V gene is TRBV18, the J gene TRBJ2-3, with D perhaps TRBD1 or TRBD2 (6 bases each). Trimming took off 4 bases at V and 3 bases at J, with 14 bases between the two ends. This CDR3 has 15 amino acids. Germline V lookup: CDR1 KGHSH, CDR2 LQKENI. The CDR3 region has the DNA TGTGCCAGCTCACGCTATGGGGGGCGAACAGATACGCAGTATTTT. Translation: CASSRYGGRTDTQYF.

The rearrangement joins TRBV19 to TRBJ2-1; maybe TRBD1 (6 bases). Gene TRBJ2-7 matches the end of the DNA better, so the J call may be wrong. Looked up from germline, CDR1 is LNHDA and CDR2 is SQIVND (reference sequence). The CDR3 totals 15 residues. CDR3 DNA sequence: TGTGCCAGTAGTAAAACAGGGAACTCCTACAATGAGCAGTACTTC. Translating it yields CASSKTGNSYNEQYF.

Many counts were recorded for this clonotype. J is TRBJ2-7 and V is TRBV20-1; D gene unclear. The CDR3 is 10 amino acids. The ends were cut back, 3 bases at V and 6 bases at J, with 6 bases in the middle. Germline V gives CDR1 DFQATT, CDR2 SNEGSKA (reference sequence). The CDR3 region is CSARYGEQYF. As DNA, the CDR3 is TGCAGTGCTAGGTATGGCGAGCAGTACTTC.

To note about this clonotype: The conserved closing phenylalanine or tryptophan is absent in this CDR3, likely reflecting a read error. J is TRBJ1-2 and V is TRBV5-1; 9 bases agree with TRBD1. Trimming at V came to 3 bases and at J to 10 bases, leaving 10 bases not matched to a gene. The germline V gene has CDR1 SGHRS and CDR2 YFSETQ. CDR3 length: 14 residues. This CDR3 is CASSSPGQGFDYTV. CDR3 sequence (DNA): TGCGCCAGCAGCTCGCCGGGACAGGGATTCGACTACACCGTC.